Listed below are T cell receptor beta chains from one sample, sequenced in a study of identical twins. TCRdb ran MiXCR on the 5' RACE reads and lists one entry per CDR3 protein. The sample has 210,000 or so distinct CDR3 sequences, around a sixth seen once. This sample also belongs to another study, concerning T cells expressing NK-cell markers.

Sequenced material: CD8+ T cells sorted from blood. The receptors originated from a woman between 18 and 30 years old in good health. The CDR3 runs from the conserved cysteine through the conserved F or W. The order of the fields is D gene, CDR3 length, V gene, clone size, J gene, CDR3 DNA, CDR3 protein. A D gene is named only where the DNA matches it firmly. Part of the rows lack a size; the others show once, few, many or a class for expanded clones.

>NA|16|TRBV20-1|few|TRBJ1-2
TGCAGTGCTAGTACGGGGCTTTGGGGCCAAGGCTATGGCTACACCTTC
CSASTGLWGQGYGYTF
>NA|13|TRBV27|few|TRBJ2-7
TGTGCCAGCAGCTTGGGCAGTCTCGGCGAGCAGTACTTC
CASSLGSLGEQYF
>TRBD1|18|TRBV12-5|few|TRBJ2-1
TGTGCTAGTGGTTTGGAGGTTGTTACCCGGGACAGGCGTCATGAGCAGTTCTTC
CASGLEVVTRDRRHEQFF
>NA|16|TRBV7-8|NA|TRBJ1-6
TGTGCCAGCAGCCCATCCGGGGATTCCTATAATTCACCCCTCCACTTT
CASSPSGDSYNSPLHF
>NA|14|TRBV20-1|NA|TRBJ2-1
TGCAGTGCTAGAGGGCCAGTCTGGTACAATGAGCAGTTCTTC
CSARGPVWYNEQFF
>NA|14|TRBV25-1|NA|TRBJ2-7
TGTGCCAGGGGCTTCGGGACACTGTCCTACGAGCAGTACTTC
CARGFGTLSYEQYF
>NA|14|TRBV10-3|NA|TRBJ1-2
TGTGCCATCAGTGAGGGGACCGTCTTTTATGGCTACACCTTC
CAISEGTVFYGYTF
>NA|17|TRBV4-2|few|TRBJ2-2
TGTGCCAGCAGCCAGACTCCCGGGACATCGAACACCGGGGAGCTGTTTTTT
CASSQTPGTSNTGELFF
>TRBD2|12|TRBV10-3|NA|TRBJ2-7
TGTGCCATCACACGGACTAGCGGAGAGCAGTACTTC
CAITRTSGEQYF
>TRBD1|11|TRBV12-3/TRBV12-4|NA|TRBJ1-1
TGTGCCAGCAGCTCCGGGACAGGAGGGTCCTTT
CASSSGTGGSF
>NA|15|TRBV12-3/TRBV12-4|few|TRBJ2-1
TGTGCCAGCAGTTTGTCCCCCACATTCTCCAATGAGCAGTTCTTC
CASSLSPTFSNEQFF
>TRBD2|16|TRBV12-3/TRBV12-4|NA|TRBJ2-5
TGTGCCAGCAGTTTGTTGCTAGCGGGGGCTCAAGAGACCCAGTACTTC
CASSLLLAGAQETQYF
>TRBD2|15|TRBV29-1|few|TRBJ2-3
TGCAGCGTTGAAGAGCGCGGGAGTAGAAGGGATACGCAGTATTTT
CSVEERGSRRDTQYF
>TRBD1|15|TRBV9|many|TRBJ1-1
TGTGCCAGCAGCTTCGGACAGGGCCGGAACACTGAAGCTTTCTTT
CASSFGQGRNTEAFF
>NA|12|TRBV12-3/TRBV12-4|many|TRBJ1-1
TGTGCCTGCAGGGTCGGACAAGCCAGATCTTTCTTT
CACRVGQARSFF
>TRBD2|17|TRBV20-1|NA|TRBJ2-5
TGCAGTGCTAGAGCCTCGCTAGCGGGGGTCCTCCAAGAGACCCAGTACTTC
CSARASLAGVLQETQYF
>TRBD1|18|TRBV5-4|NA|TRBJ2-5
TGTGCCAGCAGCTTGGCTGGCAGGGGGCGCATCGTGAGCGAGACCCAGTACTTC
CASSLAGRGRIVSETQYF
>NA|12|TRBV5-6|few|TRBJ1-2
TGTGCCAGCAGCTTGGAGAAGGGCGGCTACACCTTC
CASSLEKGGYTF
>TRBD1|15|TRBV4-3|NA|TRBJ1-2
TGCGCCAGCAGCCAGAACCGGGACAGAGACTATGGCTACACCTTC
CASSQNRDRDYGYTF
>NA|15|TRBV4-1|many|TRBJ2-3
TGCGCCAGCAGCCAGGGGGACGGCAGCACAGATACGCAGTATTTT
CASSQGDGSTDTQYF
>TRBD1|13|TRBV29-1|NA|TRBJ1-2
TGCAGCGTCCCCGACAGGGATAACTATGGCTACACCTTC
CSVPDRDNYGYTF
>NA|17|TRBV27|many|TRBJ2-1
TGTGCCAGCAGTCCCGGTTCGGGCGGGGTGATCTACAATGAGCAGTTCTTC
CASSPGSGGVIYNEQFF
>NA|11|TRBV6-2/TRBV6-3|few|TRBJ2-1
TGTGCCAGCAGTTTTCCTAGTGAGCAATTCTTC
CASSFPSEQFF
>TRBD2|15|TRBV13|NA|TRBJ2-5
TGTGCCAGCAGCTTACCGGCTAGCGGTCAAGAGACCCAGTACTTC
CASSLPASGQETQYF
>NA|14|TRBV20-1|NA|TRBJ1-1
TGCAGTGCTTGGAGGGGAGACATGAACACTGAAGCTTTCTTT
CSAWRGDMNTEAFF
>NA|14|TRBV18|NA|TRBJ2-7
TGTGCCAGCTCACCAACCACAGACTCCTACGAGCAGTACTTC
CASSPTTDSYEQYF
>NA|14|TRBV7-6|NA|TRBJ2-3
TGTGCCAGCAGCTTGGGATTTATCCCAGATACGCAGTATTTT
CASSLGFIPDTQYF
>NA|13|TRBV5-5|NA|TRBJ2-2
TGTGCCAGCAGCTCGCCCTCCACCGGGGAGCTGTTTTTT
CASSSPSTGELFF
>TRBD2|20|TRBV20-1|NA|TRBJ2-1
TGCAGTGCTAGAGATAGACTAGCGGGGGGCCACACCGAGTTCTACAATGAGCAGTTCTTC
CSARDRLAGGHTEFYNEQFF
>NA|16|TRBV3-1|NA|TRBJ2-1
TGTGCCAGCAGCCAAGTAGGTGGAGTCTCCTACAATGAGCAGTTCTTC
CASSQVGGVSYNEQFF
>TRBD1|14|TRBV12-3/TRBV12-4|NA|TRBJ1-4
TGTGCCAGCACACCTACGACAGGGAACGAGGAACTGTTTTTT
CASTPTTGNEELFF
>NA|14|TRBV7-2|few|TRBJ2-7
TGTGCCAGCAGCTCGGGCGCTTTAGTCTACGAGCAGTACTTC
CASSSGALVYEQYF
>NA|14|TRBV20-1|NA|TRBJ2-1
TGCAGTGCTAGAGATGGTTCCAGGTACAATGAGCAGTTCTTC
CSARDGSRYNEQFF
>NA|13|TRBV12-3/TRBV12-4|NA|TRBJ1-1
TGTGCCAGCAGTTATACCCTTAACACTGAAGCTTTCTTT
CASSYTLNTEAFF
>NA|16|TRBV5-4|NA|TRBJ1-2
TGTGCCAGCAGCTTGGGGGGGACACCTGTCAACTATGGCTACACCTTC
CASSLGGTPVNYGYTF
>TRBD1|15|TRBV4-1|NA|TRBJ1-1
TGCGCCAGCAGCCAAGTTGGGACAGGGTCCCTTGAAGCTTTCTTT
CASSQVGTGSLEAFF
>NA|16|TRBV3-1|NA|TRBJ2-3
TGTGCCAGCAGCCCACGAAGGGGACTCAGCACAGATACGCAGTATTTT
CASSPRRGLSTDTQYF
>TRBD1|16|TRBV27|NA|TRBJ2-2
TGTGCCAGCAGTAGAGAGGGGGCGTCGAACACCGGGGAGCTGTTTTTT
CASSREGASNTGELFF
>NA|12|TRBV6-6|NA|TRBJ2-7
TGTGCCAGCAGTTCTGACTCGCTGGAGCAGTACTTC
CASSSDSLEQYF
>NA|11|TRBV12-5|NA|TRBJ2-7
TGTGCTAGTGGGGATCGTGGGGAGCAGTACTTC
CASGDRGEQYF
>NA|16|TRBV29-1|NA|TRBJ1-1
TGCAGCGTTGAAGTGAATGTCGGGCAGAAGAACACTGAAGCTTTCTTT
CSVEVNVGQKNTEAFF
>TRBD1|13|TRBV10-3|few|TRBJ2-2
TGTGCCTCGCAGGGGGCTGACACCGGGGAGCTGTTTTTT
CASQGADTGELFF
>TRBD1|14|TRBV12-3/TRBV12-4|few|TRBJ2-7
TGTGCCAGCAGCGCAGGACAGGCAGCTCTAGAGCAGTACTTC
CASSAGQAALEQYF
>NA|16|TRBV7-2|few|TRBJ2-2
TGTGCCAGCAGCTTAGCGCTAACCAGCGCGGTCGGGGAGCTGTTTTTT
CASSLALTSAVGELFF
>NA|16|TRBV3-1|NA|TRBJ1-1
TGTGCCAGCAGCCAAGTCGGACAGAACTTGAACACTGAAGCTTTCTTT
CASSQVGQNLNTEAFF
>TRBD2|20|TRBV11-2|many|TRBJ2-1
TGTGCCAGCAGCTTAGATCTGGGACTAGCGGGAGTTGGCTCCTACAATGAGCAGTTCTTC
CASSLDLGLAGVGSYNEQFF
>NA|17|TRBV4-1|few|TRBJ2-3
TGCGCCAGCAGCCAAGTTCGGGGCAGGCCCGGCACAGATACGCAGTATTTT
CASSQVRGRPGTDTQYF
>NA|14|TRBV11-1|few|TRBJ2-1
TGTGCCAGCAGCTTGTACCTAGGAGGGGATGAGCAGTTCTTC
CASSLYLGGDEQFF
>NA|16|TRBV11-2|NA|TRBJ2-3
TGTGCCAGCAGCTACCTACGTGGGGGGGCGAAAGATACGCAGTATTTT
CASSYLRGGAKDTQYF
>NA|13|TRBV6-5|NA|TRBJ2-2
TGTGCCAGCAGTTATAAGGGCACCGGGGAGCTGTTTTTT
CASSYKGTGELFF
>TRBD2|17|TRBV4-3|NA|TRBJ2-5
TGCGCCAGCAGCCAAGAAGGGCTAGCGGGAGGGCAAGAGACCCAGTACTTC
CASSQEGLAGGQETQYF
>TRBD1|16|TRBV4-1|NA|TRBJ1-1
TGCGCCAGCAACTGGGCAGGGGGCCCAAGGGGTACTGAAGCTTTCTTT
CASNWAGGPRGTEAFF
>NA|15|TRBV21-1|few|TRBJ1-5
TGTGCCAGCAGCAAAGGCCCCGGGGGCAATCAGCCCCAGCATTTT
CASSKGPGGNQPQHF
>NA|15|TRBV5-6|few|TRBJ1-2
TGTGCCAGCAGCTTACAAGGGACAAGGTTGTATGGCTACACCTTC
CASSLQGTRLYGYTF
>NA|15|TRBV7-2|NA|TRBJ2-7
TGTGCCAGCAGCCGTGTTAGGCGGGTACCCTACGAGCAGTACTTC
CASSRVRRVPYEQYF
>NA|15|TRBV11-3|NA|TRBJ2-7
TGTGCCAGCAGCTTAGTTTTCTTAGCGGATTACGAGCAGTACTTC
CASSLVFLADYEQYF
>TRBD2|11|TRBV12-3/TRBV12-4|NA|TRBJ2-1
TGTGCCAGCACGACGGGGGGTGAGCAGTTCTTC
CASTTGGEQFF
>TRBD1|17|TRBV5-6|NA|TRBJ2-5
TGTGCCAGCAGCTTACCGAGGACAGGGGTCCTACAAGAGACCCAGTACTTC
CASSLPRTGVLQETQYF
>NA|13|TRBV6-2/TRBV6-3|few|TRBJ2-7
TGTGCCAGCGAAACAGGTGGGCGCTACGAGCAGTACTTC
CASETGGRYEQYF